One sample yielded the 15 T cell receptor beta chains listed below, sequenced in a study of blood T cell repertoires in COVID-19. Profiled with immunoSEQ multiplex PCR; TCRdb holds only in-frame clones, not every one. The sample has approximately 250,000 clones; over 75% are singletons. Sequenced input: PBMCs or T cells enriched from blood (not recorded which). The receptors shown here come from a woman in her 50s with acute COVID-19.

The CDR3 bases are TGCGCCAGCAGCCAAGAGGCGACAGCCATGACCGGGGAGCTGTTTTTT. This gives the protein CASSQEATAMTGELFF. The V gene is TRBV4-3, the J gene TRBJ2-2; the D gene is possibly TRBD1 (5 bases). V dropped 0 bases and J dropped 5 bases, with 13 bases sitting between them. The germline V gene encodes CDR1 LGHNA and CDR2 YSLEER. CDR3 size: 16 residues.

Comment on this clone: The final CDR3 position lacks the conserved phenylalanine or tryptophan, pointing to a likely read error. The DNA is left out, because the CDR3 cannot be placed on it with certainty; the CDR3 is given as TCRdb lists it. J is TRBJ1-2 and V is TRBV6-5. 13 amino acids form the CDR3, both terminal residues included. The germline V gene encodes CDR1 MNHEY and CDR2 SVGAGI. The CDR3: CASREGWGTLFCS.

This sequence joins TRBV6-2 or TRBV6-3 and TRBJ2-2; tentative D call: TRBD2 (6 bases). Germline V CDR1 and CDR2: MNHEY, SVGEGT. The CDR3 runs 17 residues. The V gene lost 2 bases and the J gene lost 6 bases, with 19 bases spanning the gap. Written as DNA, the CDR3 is TGTGCCAGCAGTTACCGAGCGTCTACAGGAGGGCCCGGGGAGCTGTTTTTT. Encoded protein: CASSYRASTGGPGELFF.

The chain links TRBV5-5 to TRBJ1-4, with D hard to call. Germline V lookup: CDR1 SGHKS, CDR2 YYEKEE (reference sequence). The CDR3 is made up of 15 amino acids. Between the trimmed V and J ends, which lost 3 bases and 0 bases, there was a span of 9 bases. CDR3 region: CASSSHSATNEKLFF. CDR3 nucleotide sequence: TGTGCCAGCAGCTCCCACAGTGCAACTAATGAAAAACTGTTTTTT. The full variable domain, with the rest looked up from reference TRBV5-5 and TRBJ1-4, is DAGVTQSPTHLIKTRGQQVTLRCSPISGHKSVSWYQQVLGQGPQFIFQYYEKEERGRGNFPDRFSARQFPNYSSELNVNALLLGDSALYLCASSSHSATNEKLFFGSGTQLSVL.

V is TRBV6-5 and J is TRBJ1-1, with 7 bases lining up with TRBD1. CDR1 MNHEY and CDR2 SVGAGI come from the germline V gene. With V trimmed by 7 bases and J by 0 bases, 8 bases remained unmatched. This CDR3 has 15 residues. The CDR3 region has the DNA TGTGCCAGCACTAAGGGGGCGGGATTGAACACTGAAGCTTTCTTT. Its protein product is CASTKGAGLNTEAFF.

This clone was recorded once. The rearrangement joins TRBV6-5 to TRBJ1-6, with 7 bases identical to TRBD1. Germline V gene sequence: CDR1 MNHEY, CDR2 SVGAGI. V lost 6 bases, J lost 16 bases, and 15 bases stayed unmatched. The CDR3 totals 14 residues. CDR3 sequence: CASRLKGAQGSLHF. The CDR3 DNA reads TGTGCCAGCAGACTCAAGGGGGCACAGGGGAGTCTCCACTTT.

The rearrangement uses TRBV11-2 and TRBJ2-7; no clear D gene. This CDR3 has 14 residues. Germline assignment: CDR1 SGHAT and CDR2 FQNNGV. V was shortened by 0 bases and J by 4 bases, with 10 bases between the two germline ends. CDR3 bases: TGTGCCAGCAGCTTAGATGGGCTCTTATACGAGCAGTACTTC. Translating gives CASSLDGLLYEQYF.

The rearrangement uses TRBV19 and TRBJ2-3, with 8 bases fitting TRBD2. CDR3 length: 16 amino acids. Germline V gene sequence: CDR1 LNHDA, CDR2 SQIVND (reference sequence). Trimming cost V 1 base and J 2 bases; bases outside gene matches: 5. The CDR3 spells CASSIGSGLDTDTQYF. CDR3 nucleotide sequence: TGTGCCAGTAGTATAGGGTCGGGACTAGACACAGATACGCAGTATTTT.

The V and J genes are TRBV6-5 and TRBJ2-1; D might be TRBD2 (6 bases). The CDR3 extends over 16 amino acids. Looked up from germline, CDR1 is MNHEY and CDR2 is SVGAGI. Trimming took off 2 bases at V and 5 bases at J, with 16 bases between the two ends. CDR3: CASSYLRSGVNNEQFF. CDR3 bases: TGTGCCAGCAGTTACCTCCGTTCGGGGGTGAACAATGAGCAGTTCTTC.

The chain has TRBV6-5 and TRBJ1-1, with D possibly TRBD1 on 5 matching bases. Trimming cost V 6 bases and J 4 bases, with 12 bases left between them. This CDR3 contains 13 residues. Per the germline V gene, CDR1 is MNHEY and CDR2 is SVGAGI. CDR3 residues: CASRPGRGTEAFF. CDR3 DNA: TGTGCCAGCAGACCCGGAAGGGGCACTGAAGCTTTCTTT.

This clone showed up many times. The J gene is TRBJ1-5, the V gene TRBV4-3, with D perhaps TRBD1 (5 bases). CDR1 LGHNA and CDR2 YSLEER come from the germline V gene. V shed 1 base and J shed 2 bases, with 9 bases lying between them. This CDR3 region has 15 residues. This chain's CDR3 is CASSQGRAGNQPQHF. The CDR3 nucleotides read TGCGCCAGCAGCCAAGGCAGGGCCGGCAATCAGCCCCAGCATTTT.

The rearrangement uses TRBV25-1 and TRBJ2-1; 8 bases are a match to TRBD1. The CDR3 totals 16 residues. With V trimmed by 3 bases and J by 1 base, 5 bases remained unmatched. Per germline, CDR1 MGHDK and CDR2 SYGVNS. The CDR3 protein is CASSDKTGVSYNEQFF. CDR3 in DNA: TGTGCCAGCAGTGACAAGACAGGGGTATCCTACAATGAGCAGTTCTTC.

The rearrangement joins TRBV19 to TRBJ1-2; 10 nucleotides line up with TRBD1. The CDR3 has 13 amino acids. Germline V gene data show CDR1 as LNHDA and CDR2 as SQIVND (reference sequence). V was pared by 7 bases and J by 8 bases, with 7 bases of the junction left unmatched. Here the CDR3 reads CASNDGTGVGYTF. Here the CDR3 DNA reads TGTGCCAGTAATGACGGGACAGGGGTCGGCTACACCTTC.

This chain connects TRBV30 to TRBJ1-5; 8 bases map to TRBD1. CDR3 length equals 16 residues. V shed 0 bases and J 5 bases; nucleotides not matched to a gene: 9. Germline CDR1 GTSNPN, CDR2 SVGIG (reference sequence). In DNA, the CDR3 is TGTGCCTGGAGTGTACGAGGCAGGGGGCTTGATCAGCCCCAGCATTTT. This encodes CAWSVRGRGLDQPQHF. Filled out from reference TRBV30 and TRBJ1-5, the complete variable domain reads SQTIHQWPATLVQPVGSPLSLECTVEGTSNPNLYWYRQAAGRGLQLLFYSVGIGQISSEVPQNLSASRPQDRQFILSSKKLLLSDSGFYLCAWSVRGRGLDQPQHFGDGTRLSIL.

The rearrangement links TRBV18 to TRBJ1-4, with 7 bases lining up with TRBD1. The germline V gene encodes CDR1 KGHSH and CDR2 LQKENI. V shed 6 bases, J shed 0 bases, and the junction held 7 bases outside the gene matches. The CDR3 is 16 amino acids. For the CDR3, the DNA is TGTGCCAGCTCCATCGGGACAGTAACAACTAATGAAAAACTGTTTTTT. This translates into CASSIGTVTTNEKLFF.